This T cell receptor (beta chain) was captured in a study of OX40 agonist ivuxolimab in advanced cancers. Measured with immunoSEQ multiplex PCR; TCRdb has only the in-frame clones, and not every one. Among 70,000 or so clones listed, approximately 90% were seen once. The CDR3 length is 11 residues. V was clipped by 6 bases and J by 11 bases, with 15 bases between them. Looked up from germline, CDR1 is SQVTM and CDR2 is ANQGSEA. This sample comprised CD4+ or CD8+ T cells sorted from blood, obtained in a trial of the OX40 agonist ivuxolimab. This receptor was taken from an adult with an advanced solid tumor such as melanoma, head and neck, liver or kidney cancer. This sequence joins TRBV29-1 and TRBJ2-3, with D possibly TRBD1 on 6 matching bases. CDR3 in amino acids: CSVVREGGQYF. The CDR3 DNA reads as TGCAGCGTGGTCCGGGAAGGGGGGCAGTATTTT.